This TCR beta chain was retrieved from a study of T cell repertoires in ileal Crohn's disease. Looking at the study overall: Patients had a median roughly 8-year disease duration, and approximately 36% were active smokers. Surgery for a complication: stricturing in approximately 60%, penetrating in approximately 40%.

Adults with ileal or ileocolonic Crohn's disease and an indication for resection were eligible. Method: immunoSEQ multiplex PCR; TCRdb's copy keeps in-frame clones and lacks some. Here the sample spans roughly 8,200 clones, under 85% being singletons. As to this clone: Its specificity is not known.

Study-level results: Clonal expansions were more frequent in active smokers than non-smokers at surgery.

The clonotype originates from an adult with Crohn's disease. Material: ileal tissue.

DNA for the CDR3: TGTGCCAGCAAGCCACAGAGACAGGGATTTAGCAATCAGCCCCAGCATTTT. Encoded protein: CASKPQRQGFSNQPQHF. V gene TRBV2 combines with J gene TRBJ1-5, with 7 nucleotides matching TRBD1. The J segment lost 0 bases and the V segment lost 7 bases, leaving 12 bases of the junction unmatched. Germline lookup yields CDR1 SNHLY and CDR2 FYNNEI. The CDR3 has 17 residues.